What follows describes a single T cell receptor (beta chain). Its antigen is as yet unknown. The data belong to a study of OX40 agonist ivuxolimab in advanced cancers. Study results and caveats: Expanded peripheral T-cell antigen specificity went undetermined.

Method: immunoSEQ multiplex PCR; TCRdb's copy keeps in-frame clones and lacks some. The sample records 15,000 to 20,000 clones, around 91% being singletons. Germline trimming cut 1 base from V and 8 bases from J; bases unmatched to any gene: 5. The length of the CDR3 is 15 residues. The germline V gene encodes CDR1 SGHAT and CDR2 FQNNGV. The receptor comes from an adult with an advanced solid tumor such as melanoma, head and neck, liver or kidney cancer. Source: CD4+ or CD8+ T cells sorted from blood, taken in a trial of the OX40 agonist ivuxolimab. The J gene is TRBJ2-2, the V gene TRBV11-2; 9 bases are shared with TRBD1. For the CDR3, the DNA is TGTGCCAGCAGCTTAGGGACAGGGGCAACAGGGGAGCTGTTTTTT. Encoded protein: CASSLGTGATGELFF.